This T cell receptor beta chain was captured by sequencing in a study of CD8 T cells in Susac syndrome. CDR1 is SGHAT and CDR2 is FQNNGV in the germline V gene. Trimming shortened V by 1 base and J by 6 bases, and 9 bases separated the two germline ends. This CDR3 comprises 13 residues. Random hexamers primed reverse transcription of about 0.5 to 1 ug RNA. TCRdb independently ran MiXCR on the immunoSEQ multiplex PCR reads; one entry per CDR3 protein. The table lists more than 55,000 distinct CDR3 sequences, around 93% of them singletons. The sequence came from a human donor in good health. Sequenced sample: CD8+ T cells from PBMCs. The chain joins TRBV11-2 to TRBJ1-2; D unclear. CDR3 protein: CASSLAGPDGYTF. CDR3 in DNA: TGTGCCAGCAGCTTAGCAGGACCCGATGGCTACACCTTC.